A selection of T cell receptor beta chains follows, all from one sample in a study of T cell repertoires in aging, cancer and after chemotherapy. From the multiplex PCR reads, TCRdb called clonotypes with MiXCR, one entry per CDR3 protein. The sample carries some 2,000 distinct CDR3 sequences, 25% to 35% recorded once. The sequencing sample was made of blood. The receptors were sampled from a human donor with a solid tumor. The CDR3 runs from the conserved cysteine through the conserved F or W. The D gene is left open where the match is weak. Only some rows state a clone size, as once, few, many or a class for expanded clones.

v_call: TRBV5-1; d_call: -; clone_size: -; j_call: TRBJ1-4; cdr3_nt: TGCGCCAGCAGCTTACGGGGATTT; cdr3_aa: CASSLRGF
v_call: TRBV6-4; d_call: TRBD2; clone_size: medium-sized; j_call: TRBJ2-2; cdr3_nt: TGTGCCAGCAGTCCGAGCGGGACCAACACCGGGGAGCTGTTTTTT; cdr3_aa: CASSPSGTNTGELFF
v_call: TRBV7-2; d_call: TRBD2; clone_size: -; j_call: TRBJ2-7; cdr3_nt: TGTGCCAGCAGCTCGGGACTAGCGGGGTACGAGCAGTACTTC; cdr3_aa: CASSSGLAGYEQYF
v_call: TRBV20-1; d_call: -; clone_size: -; j_call: TRBJ2-7; cdr3_nt: TGCAGTGCTAGAGGGAGACAGGACTACGAGCAGTACTTC; cdr3_aa: CSARGRQDYEQYF
v_call: TRBV6-2/TRBV6-3; d_call: -; clone_size: large; j_call: TRBJ2-7; cdr3_nt: TGTGCCAGCACCCCCTCCACAGGGCACGAGCAGTACTTC; cdr3_aa: CASTPSTGHEQYF
v_call: TRBV29-1; d_call: -; clone_size: -; j_call: TRBJ2-3; cdr3_nt: TGCAGCGTTGAAGATCGCGCGGACTTCACAGATACGCAGTATTTT; cdr3_aa: CSVEDRADFTDTQYF
v_call: TRBV10-3; d_call: -; clone_size: few; j_call: TRBJ1-2; cdr3_nt: TGTGCCATCAGTGAAGACCCCAACTATGGCTACACCTTC; cdr3_aa: CAISEDPNYGYTF
v_call: TRBV7-3; d_call: TRBD2; clone_size: -; j_call: TRBJ2-2; cdr3_nt: TGTGCCAGTGCAAGCGGGATCAGCACCGGGGAGCTGTTTTTT; cdr3_aa: CASASGISTGELFF
v_call: TRBV6-6; d_call: TRBD1; clone_size: medium-sized; j_call: TRBJ1-6; cdr3_nt: TGTGCCAGCAGCCCGGAGACAGGGAATTCACCCCTCCACTTT; cdr3_aa: CASSPETGNSPLHF
v_call: TRBV4-3; d_call: TRBD2; clone_size: -; j_call: TRBJ2-2; cdr3_nt: TGCGCCAGCAGCCAAGCGGGAGGGCAATGGGAGTCCGGGGAGCTGTTTTTT; cdr3_aa: CASSQAGGQWESGELFF
v_call: TRBV6-1; d_call: TRBD2; clone_size: -; j_call: TRBJ2-3; cdr3_nt: TGTGCCAGCAGTGACGAAGCGGGGGGTGGGGATACGCAGTATTTT; cdr3_aa: CASSDEAGGGDTQYF
v_call: TRBV20-1; d_call: -; clone_size: -; j_call: TRBJ1-5; cdr3_nt: TGCAGTGCCCCAGGGCTAGGAGGCAATCAGCCCCAGCATTTT; cdr3_aa: CSAPGLGGNQPQHF
v_call: TRBV5-1; d_call: TRBD2; clone_size: -; j_call: TRBJ2-1; cdr3_nt: TGCGCCAGCAGCTTGGATGGCGGGGGAAGGGATGAGCAGTTCTTC; cdr3_aa: CASSLDGGGRDEQFF
v_call: TRBV19; d_call: -; clone_size: few; j_call: TRBJ1-2; cdr3_nt: TGTGCCAGTAGTATCGGGGCGGGAATCTATGGCTACACCTTC; cdr3_aa: CASSIGAGIYGYTF
v_call: TRBV11-3; d_call: TRBD2; clone_size: large; j_call: TRBJ2-3; cdr3_nt: TGTGCCAGCAGCTTAGATCGTACCCGGGACTACGGCACAGATACGCAGTATTTT; cdr3_aa: CASSLDRTRDYGTDTQYF
v_call: TRBV6-6; d_call: -; clone_size: -; j_call: TRBJ2-3; cdr3_nt: TGTGCCAGCTCCTCCGTGGGCCCGGACAGTTCAGATACGCAGTATTTT; cdr3_aa: CASSSVGPDSSDTQYF
v_call: TRBV6-2/TRBV6-3; d_call: -; clone_size: large; j_call: TRBJ2-3; cdr3_nt: TGTGCCAGCACCATAGACTTGTACACAGATACGCAGTATTTT; cdr3_aa: CASTIDLYTDTQYF
v_call: TRBV6-5; d_call: TRBD1; clone_size: large; j_call: TRBJ1-4; cdr3_nt: TGTGCCAGCACCAGGGGGGTGCGAGAAAAACTGTTTTTT; cdr3_aa: CASTRGVREKLFF
v_call: TRBV27; d_call: -; clone_size: -; j_call: TRBJ1-1; cdr3_nt: TGTGCCAGCAGTCTCAGAAGTAACACTGAAGCTTTCTTT; cdr3_aa: CASSLRSNTEAFF
v_call: TRBV7-2; d_call: -; clone_size: few; j_call: TRBJ2-7; cdr3_nt: TGTGCCAGCGCCCCCCAGGGAAGGGGCCTCGAGCAGTACTTC; cdr3_aa: CASAPQGRGLEQYF
v_call: TRBV5-6; d_call: TRBD2; clone_size: -; j_call: TRBJ2-3; cdr3_nt: TGTGCCAGCAGCTTGGAACTGACTAGCGAGAGGTTAGATACGCAGTATTTT; cdr3_aa: CASSLELTSERLDTQYF
v_call: TRBV6-4; d_call: -; clone_size: -; j_call: TRBJ1-4; cdr3_nt: TGTGCCAGCAGTGGATGGGGGGGAGGGGATGAAAAACTGTTTTTT; cdr3_aa: CASSGWGGGDEKLFF
v_call: TRBV20-1; d_call: -; clone_size: few; j_call: TRBJ2-1; cdr3_nt: TGCAGTGCTAACCCCCCGGAAAGCTCCTACAATGAGCAGTTCTTC; cdr3_aa: CSANPPESSYNEQFF
v_call: TRBV6-1; d_call: -; clone_size: -; j_call: TRBJ1-5; cdr3_nt: TGTGCCAGCAGTGAAGCGCCAGGAGGATTGACAGGCATGCGTTATAGCAATCAGCCCCAGCATTTT; cdr3_aa: CASSEAPGGLTGMRYSNQPQHF
v_call: TRBV5-1; d_call: -; clone_size: -; j_call: TRBJ1-6; cdr3_nt: TGCGCCAGCAGCTTGGAGGGTTCACCCCTCCACTTT; cdr3_aa: CASSLEGSPLHF
v_call: TRBV27; d_call: -; clone_size: medium-sized; j_call: TRBJ2-2; cdr3_nt: TGTGCCAGCAGTTCCCCCTTGGGCACCGCTAACACCGGGGAGCTGTTTTTT; cdr3_aa: CASSSPLGTANTGELFF
v_call: TRBV6-4; d_call: -; clone_size: -; j_call: TRBJ1-1; cdr3_nt: TGTGCCAGCAGTGACGGATCGAACACTGAAGCTTTCTTT; cdr3_aa: CASSDGSNTEAFF
v_call: TRBV11-2; d_call: -; clone_size: few; j_call: TRBJ2-7; cdr3_nt: TGTGCCAGCAGGGGGGTGGGTGGGGGATACGAGCAGTACTTC; cdr3_aa: CASRGVGGGYEQYF
v_call: TRBV30; d_call: -; clone_size: large; j_call: TRBJ2-7; cdr3_nt: TGTGCCTGGAGTGGCAGGGGTGCCCAGTACTTC; cdr3_aa: CAWSGRGAQYF
v_call: TRBV7-2; d_call: TRBD1; clone_size: -; j_call: TRBJ2-1; cdr3_nt: TGTGCCAGCAGCTTAATGACAGGGGGGTCCTACAATGAGCAGTTCTTC; cdr3_aa: CASSLMTGGSYNEQFF
v_call: TRBV12-3/TRBV12-4; d_call: TRBD1; clone_size: -; j_call: TRBJ1-2; cdr3_nt: TGTGCCAGCAGAGATAGGACAGGGTCCCTCTATGGCTACACCTTC; cdr3_aa: CASRDRTGSLYGYTF
v_call: TRBV10-3; d_call: -; clone_size: -; j_call: TRBJ2-5; cdr3_nt: TGTGCCATCAGTGATTCGGCTAACCAACAAGAGACCCAGTACTTC; cdr3_aa: CAISDSANQQETQYF
v_call: TRBV27; d_call: -; clone_size: few; j_call: TRBJ1-6; cdr3_nt: TGTGCCAGTACCTTCCGGGACGGAAATTCACCCCTCCACTTT; cdr3_aa: CASTFRDGNSPLHF
v_call: TRBV4-2; d_call: -; clone_size: few; j_call: TRBJ1-2; cdr3_nt: TGTGCCAGCAGCCAAACCGGGGGAGGGACATTCGACTATGGCTACACCTTC; cdr3_aa: CASSQTGGGTFDYGYTF
v_call: TRBV7-2; d_call: TRBD1; clone_size: -; j_call: TRBJ1-2; cdr3_nt: TGTGCCAGCAGCTTAGGCCCCGGACAGGATGTCTATGGCTACACCTTC; cdr3_aa: CASSLGPGQDVYGYTF
v_call: TRBV7-2; d_call: -; clone_size: few; j_call: TRBJ2-7; cdr3_nt: TGTGCCAGCAGCCCCGAGACCGGGCGCGAGCAGTACTTC; cdr3_aa: CASSPETGREQYF